Here is one TCR beta chain with its context. The target antigen is unknown. A J-beta primer mix and a sample-barcoded 5' primer were used in a second PCR of roughly 6 to 12 cycles. TCRdb re-derived calls from the 5' RACE reads in MiXCR, one entry per CDR3 protein. The data contain some 920,000 distinct CDR3 sequences, approximately 50% of them singletons. The sample originates from a study of blood T cells in healthy people across ages. Findings and caveats of the study: It was held that diversity estimates obtained from one million T cells represented underestimates.

CDR1 and CDR2 from the germline V gene are MDHEN and SYDVKM. This CDR3 region has 16 residues. Trimming cost V 4 bases and J 7 bases, with 23 bases left between them. Staff drew 8 to 10 milliliters of peripheral blood from each donor. The receptor comes from a woman aged 60-70 years in good health. Sequencing was carried out using blood. This sequence joins TRBV28 and TRBJ2-7; tentative D call: TRBD1 (6 bases). The CDR3 DNA reads TGTGCCAGCAGTTCCCCCTTGAGGACAGATAAGAATGAGCAGTACTTC. Translating it yields CASSSPLRTDKNEQYF.